This TCR beta chain was recorded in a study of T cell changes during pregnancy in multiple sclerosis. Sequenced by immunoSEQ multiplex PCR; TCRdb stores in-frame clones only, minus some. The sample gives about 77,000 clones, 85% to 95% of which show up once; 2% to 3% is in the top ten. The CDR3 runs 14 residues. V dropped 3 bases and J dropped 0 bases, with 11 bases sitting between them. Germline lookup yields CDR1 GTSNPN and CDR2 SVGIG (reference sequence). The sequencing here drew on peripheral blood, taken after pregnancy. This chain connects TRBV30 to TRBJ2-5; the D gene is possibly TRBD1 (6 bases). The receptor's source is a female donor in good health, enrolled as a control in a pregnancy study. The CDR3 loop reads CAWRGAANQETQYF. In nucleotides, the CDR3 is TGTGCCTGGAGGGGGGCAGCCAACCAAGAGACCCAGTACTTC.